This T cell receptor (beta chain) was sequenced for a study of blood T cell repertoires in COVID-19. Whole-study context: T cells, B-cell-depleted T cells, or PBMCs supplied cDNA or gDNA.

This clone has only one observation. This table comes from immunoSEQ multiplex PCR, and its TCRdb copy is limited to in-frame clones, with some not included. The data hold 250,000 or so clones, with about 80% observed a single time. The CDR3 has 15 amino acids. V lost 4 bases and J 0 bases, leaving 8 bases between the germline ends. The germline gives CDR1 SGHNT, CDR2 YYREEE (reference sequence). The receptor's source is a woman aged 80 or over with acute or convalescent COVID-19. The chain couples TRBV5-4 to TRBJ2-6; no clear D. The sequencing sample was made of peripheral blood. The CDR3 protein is CASSRYISGANVLTF. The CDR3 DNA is TGTGCCAGCAGCCGTTACATCTCTGGGGCCAACGTCCTGACTTTC.